The 19 T cell receptor beta chains in this list originate from one sample, sequenced in a study of T cell repertoires in cytomegalovirus infection. TCRdb re-called the reads with MiXCR, one entry per CDR3 protein. The data contain 500,000 or so distinct CDR3 sequences, 15% to 20% of them singletons. The sample comprised CD8+ T cells from PBMCs. Source of these receptors: a human donor in good health (CMV status not recorded). Some clones in this sample may be carry-over from other donors' samples.

This clonotype was seen a few times. V gene TRBV6-2 or TRBV6-3 combines with J gene TRBJ1-2; D may be TRBD1 (5 bases). V lost 2 bases, J lost 3 bases, and 13 bases lay in between. The germline V gene encodes CDR1 MNHEY and CDR2 SVGEGT. The CDR3 spans 15 residues. The CDR3 coding sequence is TGTGCCAGCAGTTACCCGACGGGGGGTTACTATGGCTACACCTTC. Translating it yields CASSYPTGGYYGYTF.

This clonotype was detected many times. This chain connects TRBV5-1 to TRBJ1-1, with D uncertain. The V end lost 1 base, the J end lost 1 base, and 8 bases lay between the germline ends. Germline CDR1 and CDR2: SGHRS and YFSETQ. The CDR3 runs to 14 residues. CDR3 loop: CASSLRPTNTEAFF. Here the CDR3 DNA reads TGCGCCAGCAGCTTGAGGCCAACGAACACTGAAGCTTTCTTT. Together with reference TRBV5-1 and TRBJ1-1, the CDR3 gives the full variable domain: KAGVTQTPRYLIKTRGQQVTLSCSPISGHRSVSWYQQTPGQGLQFLFEYFSETQRNKGNFPGRFSGRQFSNSRSEMNVSTLELGDSALYLCASSLRPTNTEAFFGQGTRLTVV.

The CDR3 coding sequence is TGCGCCAGCAGACAGGGGGTCGGGACTGAAGCTTTCTTT. Protein product: CASRQGVGTEAFF. This sequence joins TRBV4-1 and TRBJ1-1; 8 bases fit TRBD1. J lost 5 bases, V lost 6 bases, and 5 bases had no gene match. The CDR3 covers 13 residues. Per the germline V gene, CDR1 is MGHRA and CDR2 is YSYEKL.

The chain uses TRBV19 and TRBJ2-1; tentatively, D is TRBD2 (6 bases). The CDR3 totals 17 residues. V lost 0 bases and J 0 bases, leaving 12 bases between the germline ends. Germline V gene lookup returns CDR1 LNHDA and CDR2 SQIVND (reference sequence). CDR3 amino acids: CASSIDLGGTSYNEQFF. CDR3 sequence (DNA): TGTGCCAGTAGTATAGATCTCGGAGGGACCTCCTACAATGAGCAGTTCTTC.

The chain carries TRBV7-9 and TRBJ2-5, with TRBD1 matching 9 bases. The CDR3 has 17 amino acids. Per germline, CDR1 SEHNR and CDR2 FQNEAQ (reference sequence). V trimming: 4 bases; J trimming: 5 bases; junction bases outside the gene matches: 14. As DNA, the CDR3 is TGTGCCAGCAGCTCACAGGGGGCGACTAGTTCCGGGGAGACCCAGTACTTC. Translation gives CASSSQGATSSGETQYF.

This clonotype was seen a few times. The chain couples TRBV20-1 to TRBJ2-3; TRBD1 agrees at 8 bases. V shed 4 bases and J 0 bases; nucleotides not matched to a gene: 9. The CDR3 extends over 16 amino acids. Germline V gene sequence: CDR1 DFQATT, CDR2 SNEGSKA (reference sequence). CDR3 in DNA: TGCAGTGCTACAGGGGGCGTTGATCCTAGCACAGATACGCAGTATTTT. Its protein is CSATGGVDPSTDTQYF.

This clonotype was found many times. The V and J genes are TRBV11-3 and TRBJ2-4; D remains unclear. CDR1 is SGHNT and CDR2 is YENEEA in the germline V gene. The CDR3 totals 13 residues. V shed 1 base and J shed 8 bases, with 9 bases lying between them. CDR3 coding DNA: TGTGCCAGCAGCTTAGGTATCCTAGACATTCAGTACTTC. Protein: CASSLGILDIQYF.

This clonotype was seen repeatedly, ten times or more. The gene calls are TRBV7-9 and TRBJ1-1, with D unclear. The CDR3 covers 13 residues. The germline V gene has CDR1 SEHNR and CDR2 FQNEAQ (reference sequence). CDR3 coding DNA: TGTGCGACCCAGCTTATAACCGGCTCTGAAGCTTTCTTT. Its translation is CATQLITGSEAFF.

The chain carries TRBV5-8 and TRBJ1-6; 7 bases match TRBD1. V dropped 3 bases and J dropped 2; count of bases not matched to a gene: 11. The CDR3 contains 18 residues. Germline V gene lookup returns CDR1 SGHTS and CDR2 YDEGEE. CDR3 in DNA: TGTGCCAGCAGCTCCCTTGTGGGACAGAGGACCTATAATTCACCCCTCCACTTT. Translated: CASSSLVGQRTYNSPLHF.

This clonotype was seen more than once but under ten times. The J gene is TRBJ2-3, the V gene TRBV29-1; 9 bases match TRBD2. Losses at the gene ends were 4 bases for V and 4 bases for J; bases not matched to a gene: 3. Germline values: CDR1 SQVTM, CDR2 ANQGSEA. CDR3 length equals 13 residues. The CDR3 region has the DNA TGCAGCGTTGGAGCGGGAGGCTCAGATACGCAGTATTTT. It translates to CSVGAGGSDTQYF.

V usage is TRBV27 and J usage is TRBJ2-7, with 10 nucleotides matching TRBD2. In germline, CDR1 is MNHEY, CDR2 SMNVEV (reference sequence). This CDR3 spans 15 amino acids. V trimming: 5 bases; J trimming: 2 bases; junction bases outside the gene matches: 6. CDR3 nucleotides: TGTGCCAGCAGTCCCGCTAGCGGGAGTACCTACGAGCAGTACTTC. Protein: CASSPASGSTYEQYF.

This clonotype was observed a few times. The V gene is TRBV15, the J gene TRBJ1-5, with a tentative D call TRBD1 (6 bases). Germline lookup yields CDR1 LNHNV and CDR2 YYDKDF (reference sequence). The CDR3 totals 15 residues. Between the trimmed V and J ends, which lost 1 base and 7 bases, there was a span of 14 bases. DNA of the CDR3: TGTGCCACCAGCAGAGTCGGGGGGGCAGGACAGCCCCAGCATTTT. This encodes CATSRVGGAGQPQHF.

The CDR3 DNA is TGTGCCAGCAGCCAAGATAAGAGTAATGGCTACACCTTC. The encoded protein is CASSQDKSNGYTF. The chain couples TRBV14 to TRBJ1-2; D remains ambiguous. Trimming took off 0 bases at V and 6 bases at J, with 8 bases between the two ends. CDR1 and CDR2 (germline): SGHDN, FVKESK. CDR3 length equals 13 residues.

Many counts were recorded for this clonotype. The rearrangement joins TRBV7-3 to TRBJ2-6; tentatively, D is TRBD1 or TRBD2 (6 bases each). V was shortened by 5 bases and J by 1 base, with 18 bases between the two germline ends. Germline CDR1 reads SGHTA; CDR2 reads FQGTGA. The CDR3 spans 18 residues. The DNA for the CDR3 is TGTGCCAGCAGCCCACTCGGGGGCGAGCTTTCTGGGGCCAACGTCCTGACTTTC. Its protein product is CASSPLGGELSGANVLTF.

This clonotype was seen a handful of times. The genes are TRBV7-7 and TRBJ1-6, with 8 bases identical to TRBD1. The CDR3 runs to 16 residues. J lost 3 bases, V lost 5 bases, and 6 bases had no gene match. Germline CDR1 reads SSHAT; CDR2 reads FNYEAQ (reference sequence). The CDR3 DNA reads TGTGCCAGCAGCCAGACAGGGGAACTCTATAATTCACCCCTCCACTTT. As protein: CASSQTGELYNSPLHF.

This clonotype appeared many times. J is TRBJ2-5 and V is TRBV7-2, with 7 bases lining up with TRBD1. The germline V gene has CDR1 SGHTA and CDR2 FQGNSA. The CDR3 has 15 amino acids. Losses at the gene ends were 2 bases for V and 1 base for J; bases not matched to a gene: 4. The CDR3 DNA follows: TGTGCCAGCAGCTTAAGGGGGCAGGCCCAAGAGACCCAGTACTTC. Translating it yields CASSLRGQAQETQYF.

This clonotype was observed at least ten times. The V gene is TRBV28, the J gene TRBJ1-1; TRBD1 matches at 7 bases. The CDR3 contains 17 residues. Germline V lookup: CDR1 MDHEN, CDR2 SYDVKM. V shed 6 bases and J 1 base; nucleotides not matched to a gene: 14. The CDR3 DNA sequence: TGTGCCAGCAGCCCTGACAGGGAAGGGGTTGCGAACACTGAAGCTTTCTTT. Amino acids: CASSPDREGVANTEAFF.

J is TRBJ1-2 and V is TRBV27, with 10 bases fitting TRBD1. V was pared by 5 bases and J by 8 bases, with 8 bases of the junction left unmatched. The CDR3 spans 14 residues. Germline CDR1 reads MNHEY; CDR2 reads SMNVEV (reference sequence). The CDR3 nucleotides read TGTGCCAGCAGTCCAGCGACAGGGGGCAAAGGCTACACCTTC. Its translation: CASSPATGGKGYTF.

The chain joins TRBV27 to TRBJ1-1; D gene ambiguous. CDR1 MNHEY and CDR2 SMNVEV come from the germline V gene (reference sequence). The CDR3 is 14 residues long. V lost 4 bases to trimming and J lost 4 bases, with 13 bases between them. The CDR3 spells CASSSPVESTEAFF. In DNA, the CDR3 is TGTGCCAGCAGTTCACCCGTTGAAAGCACTGAAGCTTTCTTT.